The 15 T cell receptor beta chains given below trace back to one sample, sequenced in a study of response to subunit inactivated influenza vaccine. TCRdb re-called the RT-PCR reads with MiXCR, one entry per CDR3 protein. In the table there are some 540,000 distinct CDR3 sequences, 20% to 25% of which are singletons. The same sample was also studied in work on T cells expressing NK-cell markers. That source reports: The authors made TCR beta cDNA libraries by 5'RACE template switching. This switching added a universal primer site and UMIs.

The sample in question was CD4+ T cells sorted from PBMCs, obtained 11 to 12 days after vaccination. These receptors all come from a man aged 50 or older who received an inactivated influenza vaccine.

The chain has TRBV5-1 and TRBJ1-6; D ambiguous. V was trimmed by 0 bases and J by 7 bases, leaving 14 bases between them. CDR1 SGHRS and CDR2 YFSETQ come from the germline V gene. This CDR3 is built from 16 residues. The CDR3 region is CASSLAGGPLNSPLHF. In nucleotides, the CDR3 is TGCGCCAGCAGCTTGGCGGGAGGACCTCTGAATTCACCCCTCCACTTT.

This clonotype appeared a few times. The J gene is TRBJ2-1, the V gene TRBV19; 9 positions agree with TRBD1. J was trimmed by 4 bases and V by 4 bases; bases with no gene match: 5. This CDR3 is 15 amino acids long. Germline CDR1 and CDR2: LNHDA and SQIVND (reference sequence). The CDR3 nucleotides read TGTGCCAGTAGTAGGTCCGGGACAGGGTACAATGAGCAGTTCTTC. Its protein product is CASSRSGTGYNEQFF. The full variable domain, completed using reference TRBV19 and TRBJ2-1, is DGGITQSPKYLFRKEGQNVTLSCEQNLNHDAMYWYRQDPGQGLRLIYYSQIVNDFQKGDIAEGYSVSREKKESFPLTVTSAQKNPTAFYLCASSRSGTGYNEQFFGPGTRLTVL.

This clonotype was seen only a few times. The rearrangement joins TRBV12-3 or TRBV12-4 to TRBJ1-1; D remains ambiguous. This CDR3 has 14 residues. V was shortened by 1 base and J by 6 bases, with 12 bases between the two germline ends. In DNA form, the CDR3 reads TGTGCCAGCAGTTTAGATGGTTCGGCCTCTGAAGCTTTCTTT. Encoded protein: CASSLDGSASEAFF.

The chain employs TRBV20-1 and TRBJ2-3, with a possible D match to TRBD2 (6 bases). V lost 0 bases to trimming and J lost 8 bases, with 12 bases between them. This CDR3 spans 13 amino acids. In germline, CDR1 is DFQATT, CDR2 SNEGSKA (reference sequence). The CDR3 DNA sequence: TGCAGTGCTAGAGATAGTACGGGGGTTACGCAGTATTTT. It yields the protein CSARDSTGVTQYF.

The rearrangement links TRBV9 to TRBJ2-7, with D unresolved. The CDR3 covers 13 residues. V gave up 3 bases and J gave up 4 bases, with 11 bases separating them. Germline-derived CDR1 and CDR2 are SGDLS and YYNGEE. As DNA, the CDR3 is TGTGCCAGCAGCGCCCTCCCCGGATACGAGCAGTACTTC. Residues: CASSALPGYEQYF. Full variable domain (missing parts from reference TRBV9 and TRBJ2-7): DSGVTQTPKHLITATGQRVTLRCSPRSGDLSVYWYQQSLDQGLQFLIQYYNGEERAKGNILERFSAQQFPDLHSELNLSSLELGDSALYFCASSALPGYEQYFGPGTRLTVT.

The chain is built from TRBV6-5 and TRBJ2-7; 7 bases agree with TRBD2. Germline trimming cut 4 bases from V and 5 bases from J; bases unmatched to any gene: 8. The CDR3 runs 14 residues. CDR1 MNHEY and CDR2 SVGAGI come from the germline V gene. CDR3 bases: TGTGCCAGCAGTTCAGGTAGCGGGTGGAACGAGCAGTACTTC. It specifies CASSSGSGWNEQYF.

CDR3 nucleotide sequence: TGCGCCAGCAGCCCGACAGGGGAATCTGGAAACACCATATATTTT. It yields the protein CASSPTGESGNTIYF. The chain joins TRBV5-1 to TRBJ1-3; TRBD1 agrees at 8 bases. This CDR3 has 15 residues. With 4 bases clipped from V and 1 base from J, the junction kept 4 bases outside the gene matches. The germline gives CDR1 SGHRS, CDR2 YFSETQ. The entire variable domain, with the rest obtained from reference TRBV5-1 and TRBJ1-3, is as follows: KAGVTQTPRYLIKTRGQQVTLSCSPISGHRSVSWYQQTPGQGLQFLFEYFSETQRNKGNFPGRFSGRQFSNSRSEMNVSTLELGDSALYLCASSPTGESGNTIYFGEGSWLTVV.

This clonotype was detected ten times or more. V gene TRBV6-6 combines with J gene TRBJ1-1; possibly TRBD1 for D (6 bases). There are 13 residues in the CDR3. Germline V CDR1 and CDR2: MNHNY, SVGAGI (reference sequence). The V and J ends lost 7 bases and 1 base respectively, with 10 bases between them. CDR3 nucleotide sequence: TGTGCCAGCACTCGGACAGAGAACACTGAAGCTTTCTTT. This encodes CASTRTENTEAFF.

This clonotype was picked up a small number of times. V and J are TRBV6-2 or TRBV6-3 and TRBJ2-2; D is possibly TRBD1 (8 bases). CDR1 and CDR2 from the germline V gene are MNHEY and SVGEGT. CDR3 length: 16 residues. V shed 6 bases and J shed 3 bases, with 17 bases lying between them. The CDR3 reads CASSHNRGRDTGELFF. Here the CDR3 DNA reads TGTGCCAGCAGCCATAACAGGGGGAGGGACACCGGGGAGCTGTTTTTT.

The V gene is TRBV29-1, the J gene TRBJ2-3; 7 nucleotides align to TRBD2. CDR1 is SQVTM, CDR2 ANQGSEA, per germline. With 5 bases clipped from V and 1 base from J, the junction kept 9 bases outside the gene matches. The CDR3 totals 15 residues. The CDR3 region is CSVTATAGGTDTQYF. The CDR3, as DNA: TGCAGCGTTACCGCCACGGCGGGGGGCACAGATACGCAGTATTTT.

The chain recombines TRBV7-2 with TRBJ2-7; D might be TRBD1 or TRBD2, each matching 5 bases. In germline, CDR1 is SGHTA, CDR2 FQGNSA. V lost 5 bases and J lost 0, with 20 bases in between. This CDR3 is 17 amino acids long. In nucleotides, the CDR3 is TGTGCCAGCAGCGCTAGGGACGGACCCTCCTACTCCTACGAGCAGTACTTC. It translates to CASSARDGPSYSYEQYF.

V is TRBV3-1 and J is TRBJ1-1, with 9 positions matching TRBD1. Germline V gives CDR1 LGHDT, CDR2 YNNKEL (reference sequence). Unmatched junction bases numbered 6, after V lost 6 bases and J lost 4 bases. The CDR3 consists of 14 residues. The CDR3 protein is CASRDRGLVTEAFF. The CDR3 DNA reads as TGTGCCAGCAGGGACAGGGGCTTGGTCACTGAAGCTTTCTTT.

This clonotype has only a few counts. This chain's CDR3 is CATSVQGSDTGELFF. The CDR3 nucleotides are TGTGCCACCAGTGTACAGGGGTCTGACACCGGGGAGCTGTTTTTT. The rearrangement joins TRBV24-1 to TRBJ2-2; TRBD1 aligns across 7 bases. This CDR3 comprises 15 residues. V was clipped by 5 bases and J by 3 bases; unmatched bases: 5. CDR1 is KGHDR and CDR2 is SFDVKD in the germline V gene.

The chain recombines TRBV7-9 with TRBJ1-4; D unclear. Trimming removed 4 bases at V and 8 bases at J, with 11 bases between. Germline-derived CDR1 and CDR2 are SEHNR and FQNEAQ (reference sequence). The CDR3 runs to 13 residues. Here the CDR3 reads CASSYDRAEKLFF. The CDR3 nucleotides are TGTGCCAGCAGCTACGATAGGGCGGAAAAACTGTTTTTT.

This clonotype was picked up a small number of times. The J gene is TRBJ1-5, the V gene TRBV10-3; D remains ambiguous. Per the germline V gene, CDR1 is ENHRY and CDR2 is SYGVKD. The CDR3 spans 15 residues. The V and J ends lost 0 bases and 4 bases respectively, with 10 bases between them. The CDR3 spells CAISESPGSNQPQHF. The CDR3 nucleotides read TGTGCCATCAGTGAGTCTCCGGGCTCTAATCAGCCCCAGCATTTT.